A single sample is the source of the 2 T cell receptor beta chains below, sequenced in a study of spatial heterogeneity in lung cancer. MiXCR, run by TCRdb on the 5' RACE reads, gives a single entry per CDR3 protein. The top ten hold roughly 39% of the sample, which has around 87,000 distinct CDR3 sequences, roughly 12% seen once. Time point indicated: sample taken at primary tumor resection. From tumor, nontumor lung or frozen PBMC, whole RNA was taken unsorted for sequencing. The specimen was PBMCs, collected at surgery. Every receptor here comes from a male donor with early-stage non-small cell lung cancer.

About this clonotype: One base away lies a much larger clone, so this may be a sequencing read error. J is TRBJ2-1 and V is TRBV7-9; D uncertain. CDR1 is SEHNR and CDR2 is FQNEAQ in the germline V gene (reference sequence). CDR3 length: 12 residues. In DNA, the CDR3 is TGTGTCAGCAGCTTAGTGGGCAATGAGCAGTTCTTC. This gives the protein CVSSLVGNEQFF.

This clonotype has just a few counts. This chain links TRBV30 with TRBJ1-1, with D hard to call. V lost 0 bases, J lost 4 bases, and 9 bases lay in between. The CDR3 is made up of 13 amino acids. The germline CDR1 and CDR2 sequences are GTSNPN and SVGIG (reference sequence). Here the CDR3 DNA reads TGTGCCTGGAGTGTCAAGCTTACCACTGAAGCTTTCTTT. It translates to CAWSVKLTTEAFF.